One T cell receptor (beta chain) is described in this entry. A single count supports this clonotype. The clone's antigen remains unknown. One end of the junction is discordant with germline, which a read error may explain. The record originates from a study of identical twins (dated by TCRdb to about 2016). Background for the entire study: The study deep-sequenced TCR alpha and beta repertoires from monozygotic twins, unrelated adults of various ages and cord blood to test whether fetal clonotypes persist. To rule out contamination, replicate twin experiments were performed at different times with different library preparation protocols. On the study overall, not on this receptor specifically: Abundant cord blood beta clonotypes carried fewer insertions; young adult naive repertoires showed a weaker similar trend, while memory repertoires showed none. Zero-insertion analyses could be partly confounded by invariant T cells such as MAIT and iNKT, though diverse VJ usage argued against such confounding for most clonotypes. Compared with coincidental sharing between unrelated individuals, out-of-frame TCR alpha sequences shared between twins showed an excess of sequences with low generation probability. Recombination models systematically underestimated out-of-frame TCR alpha sharing in monozygotic twins but agreed with sharing between unrelated individuals. Excess twin sharing in beta out-of-frame sequences was weaker because fewer shared sequences lowered the signal-to-noise ratio. Conclusions relied on cross-sectional statistical analysis, since the same donors could not be followed over many years.

CDR1 and CDR2 (SGHAT, FQNNGV) derive from the germline V gene. The CDR3 covers 15 residues, taking in both the cysteine and the phenylalanine. The only DNA kept is the CDR3, 45 bases in frame from the first base. Every donor was a healthy Caucasian. Libraries were prepared through 5' RACE. The sample was run on an Illumina HiSeq 2000. A universal primer binding site was introduced by template switching, and a unique molecular identifier was present in the final cDNA, enabling accurate counting of TCR cDNA molecules. First-strand cDNA for TCR alpha and beta chains was synthesized from specific primers in the conserved constant-segment region. To control for contamination, each cDNA library was double barcoded with a SMART-Mk sample barcode plus Illumina barcodes. TruSeq adapter sequences along with Illumina sample barcodes were introduced in two successive PCR steps. The Illumina HiSeq platform was used with custom primers to sequence TCR alpha and beta cDNA libraries. On the study's bioinformatics: Raw reads were processed with MiGEC to extract unique molecular identifiers, and MiXCR was used to determine CDR3 positions. For each individual, recombination models were inferred using an EM algorithm with the repgenHMM and IGoR tools. The analysis of shared clonotypes was done with the tcR package in R, with sharing normalized by the product of cloneset sizes. Out-of-frame nonproductive sequences were analyzed to study raw recombination free of thymic and clonal selection effects. The public reads were quality trimmed at Q25 with fastp and then assembled into clones with MiXCR by TCRdb, keeping productive beta chains. When rows share a CDR3 protein, they turn into one entry using the most common DNA and genes. The V and J calls reflect TCRdb's pipeline rather than the authors' work. The table for this sample lists around 1.7 million distinct CDR3 sequences; 32% of them were counted only once. Approximately 0.29% of the sample is in the top ten clones.

The sequence links TRBV11-2 to TRBJ2-7; TRBD2 aligns with 14 central bases. Sequencing was performed on cord blood. This receptor was obtained from a newborn girl in good health. The CDR3 sequence is CPSSAGTSGGYEQYF. The DNA reads TGTCCCAGCAGCGCCGGGACTAGCGGGGGATACGAGCAGTACTTC.